The 9 T cell receptor beta chains below were found in one sample sequenced in a study of CD8 T cells in Susac syndrome. Random hexamers were used to reverse transcribe an amount of about 0.45 to 1 ug RNA. TCRdb analysed the immunoSEQ multiplex PCR reads with MiXCR anew, one entry per CDR3 protein. The table has about 240,000 distinct CDR3 sequences, 96% seen once. Material: CD4+ T cells from PBMCs. These receptor sequences come from a human donor with Susac syndrome.

The chain has TRBV3-1 and TRBJ2-4; tentatively, D is TRBD1 or TRBD2 (5 bases each). The CDR3 is 15 residues long. The germline gives CDR1 LGHDT, CDR2 YNNKEL (reference sequence). The V end was cut by 1 base, the J end by 0 bases, with 7 bases between. CDR3 nucleotide sequence: TGTGCCAGCAGCCAAGGGGGGATAGCCAAAAACATTCAGTACTTC. This encodes CASSQGGIAKNIQYF.

The J gene is TRBJ2-7, the V gene TRBV5-1; TRBD1 might be the D (6 bases). The germline V and J ends were trimmed by 0 bases and 4 bases, with 11 bases remaining between them. The CDR3 is 14 amino acids. Germline CDR1 reads SGHRS; CDR2 reads YFSETQ. CDR3 residues: CASSLEGVLYEQYF. Here the CDR3 DNA reads TGCGCCAGCAGCTTGGAGGGGGTGTTATACGAGCAGTACTTC.

The chain is built from TRBV20-1 and TRBJ1-1, with a possible D match to TRBD1 (5 bases). V was shortened by 6 bases and J by 10 bases, with 15 bases between the two germline ends. This CDR3 region has 11 residues. The germline gives CDR1 DFQATT, CDR2 SNEGSKA (reference sequence). CDR3 nucleotides: TGCAGTGCCCTGATGGGGGATGGAGCTTTCTTT. Protein product: CSALMGDGAFF.

V usage is TRBV7-9 and J usage is TRBJ2-1, with D uncertain. This CDR3 spans 11 amino acids. Germline lookup yields CDR1 SEHNR and CDR2 FQNEAQ (reference sequence). Trimming took off 0 bases at V and 10 bases at J, with 4 bases between the two ends. The CDR3 coding sequence is TGTGCCAGCAGCTTAGCAGTAGAGCAGTTCTTC. Translated: CASSLAVEQFF.

V is TRBV19 and J is TRBJ2-7; TRBD1 aligns across 7 bases. Per the germline V gene, CDR1 is LNHDA and CDR2 is SQIVND (reference sequence). Unmatched junction bases numbered 10, after V lost 5 bases and J lost 3 bases. The CDR3 has 15 residues. The CDR3: CASSAGTAVNYEQYF. Written as DNA, the CDR3 is TGTGCCAGTAGTGCCGGGACAGCCGTGAACTACGAGCAGTACTTC. The whole variable domain, filled in from reference TRBV19 and TRBJ2-7, reads DGGITQSPKYLFRKEGQNVTLSCEQNLNHDAMYWYRQDPGQGLRLIYYSQIVNDFQKGDIAEGYSVSREKKESFPLTVTSAQKNPTAFYLCASSAGTAVNYEQYFGPGTRLTVT.

The genes are TRBV5-6 and TRBJ2-2, with D unresolved. Germline values: CDR1 SGHDT, CDR2 YYEEEE. CDR3 length: 15 amino acids. Deletions cut 0 bases from V and 2 bases from J, with 8 bases between. The CDR3, as DNA: TGTGCCAGCAGCTTGGACAGATTTAACACCGGGGAGCTGTTTTTT. Its protein product is CASSLDRFNTGELFF.

The chain recombines TRBV7-9 with TRBJ1-1; unclear D gene. Germline assignment: CDR1 SEHNR and CDR2 FQNEAQ (reference sequence). Deletions cut 5 bases from V and 5 bases from J, with 15 bases between. CDR3 length: 14 residues. The CDR3 reads CASSPARRATEAFF. The DNA for the CDR3 is TGTGCCAGCAGCCCCGCGCGGCGAGCTACTGAAGCTTTCTTT.

The J gene is TRBJ2-7, the V gene TRBV29-1, with 8 bases that match TRBD2. CDR1 SQVTM and CDR2 ANQGSEA come from the germline V gene. After removal of 6 bases from V and 5 bases from J, the junction contained 12 bases not matched to a gene. This CDR3 region has 14 residues. CDR3 bases: TGCAGCGTGTATGGGGAGCGGGAGAGGGACGAGCAGTACTTC. Its protein product is CSVYGERERDEQYF.

The V call is TRBV6-6, the J call TRBJ2-1; tentative D call: TRBD1 (6 bases). The CDR3 sequence is 13 residues long. CDR1 MNHNY and CDR2 SVGAGI come from the germline V gene (reference sequence). V lost 2 bases and J 8 bases, leaving 10 bases between the germline ends. CDR3: CASSYGQWDEQFF. The CDR3 DNA sequence: TGTGCCAGCAGTTACGGACAGTGGGATGAGCAGTTCTTC.